The source of this T cell receptor (beta chain) is a study of regulatory T cells in long-lasting Graves disease. Time point defined: persistent/refractory GD, antithyroid drugs over 5 years with positive TRAb. PBMC RNA served as the TCR library source. The CDR3 has 14 residues. The junction had 5 bases not matched to a gene; V was cut back by 5 bases and J by 3 bases. Germline V gives CDR1 LGHDT, CDR2 YNNKEL (reference sequence). This clonotype showed up many times. Construction of TCR beta libraries relied on iRepertoire HTBI primers and on Arm-PCR targeting CDR3 regions. A single record per CDR3 protein comes from TCRdb applying MiXCR to the multiplex PCR reads. The repertoire holds fewer than 550,000 distinct CDR3 sequences, with 20% to 25% as singletons.

This receptor was taken from a female donor with Graves disease. The chain couples TRBV3-1 to TRBJ1-2, with 8 bases that match TRBD1. The material sequenced was peripheral blood mononuclear cells (PBMCs), taken when the disease was refractory, from a patient treated with antithyroid drugs. Here the CDR3 DNA reads TGTGCCAGCAGCGTCAGGGGGCTCGACTATGGCTACACCTTC. Translation gives CASSVRGLDYGYTF.